Sequencing of this T cell receptor beta chain was carried out in a study of OX40 agonist ivuxolimab in advanced cancers. Study-level findings and limits: At 0.1 to 3.0 mg/kg and by week 6, CD4+ and CD8+ T cells in the blood had expanded clonally. The antigen specificity of the peripheral T cells (those that were expanded) was not determined.

Libraries were prepared by immunoSEQ multiplex PCR; TCRdb keeps only in-frame clonotypes and omits some of them. The sample includes tens of thousands of clones, approximately 85% of them seen just once. Notes on this clone: Its specificity is not known.

The receptor's source is an adult with an advanced solid tumor such as melanoma, head and neck, liver or kidney cancer. Sequenced here: CD4+ or CD8+ T cells sorted from blood, sampled in a trial of the OX40 agonist ivuxolimab.

CDR3 nucleotide sequence: TGTGCCAGCAGCTCTCCAGGGAACGAGCAGTACTTC. Its translation is CASSSPGNEQYF. The genes are TRBV7-2 and TRBJ2-7; possible D gene TRBD1, 5 bases. Trimming pared 4 bases from V and 5 bases from J, leaving 9 bases between. Per the germline V gene, CDR1 is SGHTA and CDR2 is FQGNSA. The CDR3 is 12 residues long.